The clone carrying this T cell receptor beta chain was counted only a few times. In terms of age and location, participants ranged from roughly 18 to 95 years and lived in approximately 24 US areas. Cohort assignment relied on participant-reported clinical history. The data derive from a study of blood T cell repertoires in COVID-19. Turning to the study itself: T cells, B-cell-depleted T cells, or PBMCs supplied cDNA or gDNA.

In the original analysis: Amplification of reference gene primers was used by the study to estimate nucleated cell counts. The assay was immunoSEQ multiplex PCR, and TCRdb's table has in-frame clones only and misses some. The V and J calls and clone size come from that table; D and trimming were worked out from the DNA. The sample gives 500,000 or so clones, roughly 87% of which show up once; 0.65% to 0.9% is in the top ten. The germline CDR1 and CDR2 sequences are KGHSH and LQKENI. The CDR3 is made up of 15 amino acids. Trimming at V came to 3 bases and at J to 8 bases, leaving 4 bases not matched to a gene.

The chain combines TRBV18 with TRBJ1-6, with TRBD1 matching over 10 bases. The receptor was derived from a woman younger than 30 who had recovered from COVID-19. The sequenced sample was PBMCs or T cells enriched from blood (not recorded which). CDR3 in DNA: TGTGCCAGCTCACCGAGGGACAGGGGAGATTCACCCCTCCACTTT. Translating it yields CASSPRDRGDSPLHF. Drawing the rest from reference TRBV18 and TRBJ1-6, the complete variable domain is NAGVMQNPRHLVRRRGQEARLRCSPMKGHSHVYWYRQLPEEGLKFMVYLQKENIIDESGMPKERFSAEFPKEGPSILRIQQVVRGDSAAYFCASSPRDRGDSPLHFGNGTRLTVT.